This T cell receptor beta chain emerged from a study of blood T cell repertoires in COVID-19. The CDR3 loop spans 13 amino acids. Trimming pared 6 bases from V and 10 bases from J, leaving 13 bases between. Germline V lookup: CDR1 SNHLY, CDR2 FYNNEI. In the authors' methods: Scientists estimated how many nucleated cells there were by amplifying reference gene primers. The repertoire was sequenced with immunoSEQ multiplex PCR; TCRdb's copy has only in-frame clones and lacks some. V, J and clone size were drawn from that table, and D and trimming were deduced from the DNA. The repertoire holds around 400,000 clones, with approximately 89% as singletons.

The chain couples TRBV2 to TRBJ1-6; D is possibly TRBD1 (5 bases). The sample consisted of PBMCs or T cells enriched from blood (not recorded which). The receptor was derived from a woman in her 40s who had been exposed to COVID-19. The CDR3 DNA sequence: TGTGCCAGCAGACAGGCAGGAAGATCACCCCTCCACTTT. As protein: CASRQAGRSPLHF.